This T cell receptor beta chain comes out of a study of CD8+ T cells in alopecia areata (dated by TCRdb to the late 2010s). Study-wide context: Treated patients were enrolled in an open-label pilot trial of oral tofacitinib, 5 to 10 mg twice daily, for moderate-to-severe alopecia areata. Patients stayed on tofacitinib for 6 to 18 months and then had 6 months of follow-up off drug so that delayed response and recurrence could be assessed. Disease severity in treated patients was measured with the SALT score, which quantifies the percentage of affected scalp surface area. High-throughput TCRbeta sequencing was used to examine T cell clonal expansion in alopecia areata in both the C3H/HeJ mouse model and human patients. In humans, TCRbeta sequencing was performed on scalp tissue and on sorted CD4+ and CD8+ peripheral blood T cells from healthy controls and from patients with patchy or totalis/universalis alopecia areata. Biopsies were taken from tofacitinib-treated patients at baseline and again at 4 and 24 weeks into treatment, and several of those patients also had a later scalp biopsy. Scalp clonality was compared across normal scalp (n=4), patchy alopecia areata scalp (n=8), and alopecia totalis/universalis scalp (n=8). RNA was obtained with the PAXgene miRNA kit for fixed scalp, the miRNeasy kit for PBMCs, and the RNeasy kit for mouse skin. Amplification of TCRbeta CDR3 regions was done by immunoSEQ multiplex PCR using 35 Vbeta forward primers and 13 Jbeta reverse primers. On the study overall, not on this receptor specifically: Compared with normal scalp, lesional scalp, particularly in alopecia totalis/universalis, had higher clonality and more expanded CD8+ clones, which suggests antigenic drive. Scalp clonality and the number of expanded CD8+ clones among the top 100 scalp clones were significantly decreased by tofacitinib. Shared TCR sequences between patients were less evident than in mice, which may be partly attributable to HLA diversity in the patient population. Unlike mouse skin, where gammadelta T cells dominate, normal human skin contains resident alphabeta T cells that get sequenced too, which complicates analysis of the scalp TCR repertoire. Many expanded lesional clones persisted in scalp and blood during tofacitinib treatment, which may partly explain relapse after stopping treatment. Because the treated cohort was small and had just a single nonresponder, larger studies are needed to establish links between baseline CD8+ expansion and response.

Reading the germline V gene (reference sequence) gives CDR1 GTSNPN and CDR2 SVGIG. Relative to germline, V is 0 bases shorter and J is 4 bases shorter, with 12 bases between their ends. The CDR3 runs 14 amino acids, cysteine and phenylalanine included. The only DNA kept is the CDR3, 42 bases in frame from the first base. The sample's treatment or condition label is to be understood as: oral pan-JAK inhibitor, 5-10 mg twice daily. Lesional scalp punch biopsies and peripheral blood were collected from alopecia areata patients. PBMCs were isolated by density centrifugation and stained for CD3, CD4 and CD8, after which CD4+ and CD8+ T cells were sorted on a FACSAria. Of note for this clone: Its antigen is still unknown. No clone much larger than this one lies a single base away; base qualities are absent.

Library preparation used the immunoSEQ multiplex PCR assay. For TCR sequencing, RNA was extracted from every sample and reverse transcribed into cDNA to serve as template. First-strand cDNA was synthesized with SuperScript III using a 2:1 mix of oligo-dT and random hexamers. A synthetic immune receptor repertoire was used to gauge amplification bias, and whatever bias remained was removed computationally. Regarding the original processing steps: Raw reads were preprocessed for error removal, and CDR3 was defined according to IMGT conventions as running from the conserved cysteine to phenylalanine. To get clonality, Shannon entropy was normalized by log2 of the number of productive unique TCRs and the result was subtracted from 1. Whether scalp clones were CD4 or CD8 was inferred by matching scalp TCRbeta sequences against CD4 and CD8 repertoires sorted from blood. As stored in TCRdb, this immuneACCESS dataset retains in-frame rearrangements with V and J assigned. A fraction of the clones does not appear; measured against another copy, unresolved V genes explain less than half of the discrepancy, and the remainder lacks a known reason. The V and J calls and clone size are taken from that table; D and trimming were inferred from the DNA. This sample holds some 210,000 clones; more than 60% were observed only once. The top ten clones comprise 1% to 1.5% of the sample.

The V gene is TRBV30 and the J gene is TRBJ1-1, with the D gene uncertain. The sequence came from a human donor with alopecia areata. This specimen consisted of CD4+ T cells sorted from blood, obtained around week 44, from a patient treated with tofacitinib. The CDR3 sequence is CAWSVHKGSTEAFF. DNA sequence: TGTGCCTGGAGTGTACATAAAGGGTCCACTGAAGCTTTCTTT. The reference TRBV30 and TRBJ1-1 proteins fill in what lies around the CDR3, so the full variable domain reads SQTIHQWPATLVQPVGSPLSLECTVEGTSNPNLYWYRQAAGRGLQLLFYSVGIGQISSEVPQNLSASRPQDRQFILSSKKLLLSDSGFYLCAWSVHKGSTEAFFGQGTRLTVV.